This entry is about one TCR beta chain. Its antigen remains unknown. This entry is derived from a study of radiotherapy plus CTLA-4 blockade in lung cancer. The protocol was immunoSEQ multiplex PCR, while the TCRdb copy is restricted to in-frame clones and leaves out a portion. This sample carries approximately 85,000 clones, around 85% of them seen once, and the ten largest clones take approximately 2.2%. CDR1 MNHEY and CDR2 SMNVEV come from the germline V gene (reference sequence). V was cut by 5 bases and J by 5 bases, with 12 bases left in between. CDR3 length: 14 residues. Study results and limitations: TCR clones from tumors expanded in blood after radiotherapy plus ipilimumab.

CTLA-4 blockade with ipilimumab, together with focal radiation, was given to patients with chemo-refractory metastatic non-small-cell lung cancer. The chain couples TRBV27 to TRBJ2-2; D is perhaps TRBD1 (5 bases). The clonotype originates from a human donor with non-small cell lung cancer who had a partial response to radiotherapy plus ipilimumab. The sample was peripheral blood, taken from a patient treated with radiotherapy plus ipilimumab. The CDR3 is CASSIGVGTGELFF. Here the CDR3 DNA reads TGTGCCAGCAGTATAGGGGTCGGGACCGGGGAGCTGTTTTTT.